Listed below are T cell receptor beta chains from one sample, sequenced in a study of graft-versus-host responses after intestinal transplantation. These receptors lack a known antigen. TCRdb's copy holds only in-frame clones and misses some; the assay was immunoSEQ multiplex PCR. The table lists some 92,000 clones, roughly 90% of them singletons. The source material was unstimulated CD4+ T cells sorted from spleen or lymph node cells, sampled before intestinal transplant. These receptors all stem from a human donor who received an intestinal transplant. CDR3s include the opening cysteine and the closing phenylalanine or tryptophan. A D gene is named only where the DNA matches it firmly. Size is omitted from some rows. Given values are once, few, many or a class for expanded clones.

j_gene | abundance | d_gene | v_gene | CDR3nt | CDR3aa
TRBJ2-7 | few | . | TRBV7-9 | TGTGCCAGCAGCTTACGTCACGAGCAGTACTTC | CASSLRHEQYF
TRBJ1-1 | . | . | TRBV5-4 | TGTGCCAGCAGCTTGGAAGGGAAGGGGATGAACACTGAAGCTTTCTTT | CASSLEGKGMNTEAFF
TRBJ2-3 | . | . | TRBV19 | TGTGCCAGTAGGATAGGGGCTGGAGATACGCAGTATTTT | CASRIGAGDTQYF
TRBJ2-2 | . | . | TRBV7-7 | TGTGCCAGCAGCTTACATGGGCAGGGGAACACCGGGGAGCTGTTTTTT | CASSLHGQGNTGELFF
TRBJ1-1 | . | . | TRBV15 | TGTGCCACCAGCAGAGACACGGGAGGATCACAAGCTTTCTTT | CATSRDTGGSQAFF
TRBJ2-3 | . | TRBD2 | TRBV5-1 | TGCGCCAGCAGCTTCGGGTCAACGTCGCGCGGGAGGCGGGCAGATACGCAGTATTTT | CASSFGSTSRGRRADTQYF
TRBJ2-3 | once | TRBD2 | TRBV7-8 | TGTGCCAGCAGCTTAGCGTCGGGAGGGTGGCCAGATACGCAGTATTTT | CASSLASGGWPDTQYF
TRBJ2-3 | . | . | TRBV7-6 | TGTGCCAGCAGTTTGCCGAGAGGGACAGATACGCAGTATTTT | CASSLPRGTDTQYF
TRBJ2-1 | once | . | TRBV9 | TGTGCCAGCAGCGTAGCCTTGGGTGTGAATGAGCAGTTCTTC | CASSVALGVNEQFF
TRBJ1-6 | . | TRBD1 | TRBV9 | TGTGCCAGCAGCGCGGGACAGGACTCCTATAATTCACCCCTCCACTTT | CASSAGQDSYNSPLHF
TRBJ1-2 | . | . | TRBV28 | TGTGCCAGCAGTTTATTCGGGGAATTATATGGCTACACCTTC | CASSLFGELYGYTF
TRBJ2-5 | . | . | TRBV6-5 | TGTGCCAGCAGTTACTCTATTCCAGGGGCTAGGGAGACCCAGTACTTC | CASSYSIPGARETQYF
TRBJ2-3 | . | TRBD2 | TRBV14 | TGTGCCAGCAGGAGAGCGGGAGGGCCAACAGATACGCAGTATTTT | CASRRAGGPTDTQYF
TRBJ1-3 | . | . | TRBV4-2 | TGTGCCAGCAGCCAAGACGGGGACGTGTCTGGAAACACCATATATTTT | CASSQDGDVSGNTIYF
TRBJ2-7 | . | TRBD2 | TRBV7-8 | TGTGCCAGCAGCCGTAGCGGGAGGGCCTCCTACGAGCAGTACTTC | CASSRSGRASYEQYF
TRBJ1-2 | . | TRBD1 | TRBV28 | TGTGCCAGCAGTTTCCAGGGGGGGATGGGCTATGGCTACACCTTC | CASSFQGGMGYGYTF
TRBJ2-2 | . | TRBD2 | TRBV7-2 | TGTGCCAGCAGCCCGGGACTAGCGGGCACCGGGGAGCTGTTTTTT | CASSPGLAGTGELFF
TRBJ1-1 | . | . | TRBV29-1 | TGCAGCGCCAGTAACACTGAAGCTTTCTTT | CSASNTEAFF
TRBJ1-1 | . | . | TRBV6-5 | TGTGCCAGCAGTGCCGTCCAGACGAACACTGAAGCTTTCTTT | CASSAVQTNTEAFF
TRBJ2-7 | . | . | TRBV21-1 | TGTGCCAGCAGCAGGGCCTTTAGGGGAGGAAATCATTCCTACGAGCAGTACTTC | CASSRAFRGGNHSYEQYF